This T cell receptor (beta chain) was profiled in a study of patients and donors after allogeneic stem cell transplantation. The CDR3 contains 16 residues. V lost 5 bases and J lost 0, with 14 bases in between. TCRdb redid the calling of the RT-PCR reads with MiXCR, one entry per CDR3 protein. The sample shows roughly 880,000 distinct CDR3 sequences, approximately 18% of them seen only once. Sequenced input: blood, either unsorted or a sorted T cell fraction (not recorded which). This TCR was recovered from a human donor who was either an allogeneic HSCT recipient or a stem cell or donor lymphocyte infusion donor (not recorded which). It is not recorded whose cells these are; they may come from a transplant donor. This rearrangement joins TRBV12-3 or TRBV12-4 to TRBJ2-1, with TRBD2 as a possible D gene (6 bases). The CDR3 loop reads CASSGTTSFSYNEQFF. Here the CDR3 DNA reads TGTGCCAGCAGTGGAACGACTAGTTTCTCCTACAATGAGCAGTTCTTC.